This T cell receptor beta chain was found in a study of control samples from healthy donors and cancer patients (TCRdb year 2020). CDR1 and CDR2 were assigned from the germline V gene as MDHEN and SYDVKM. V loses 7 bases of germline sequence and J loses 0 bases, and the interval between the two ends is 12 bases. The CDR3, from cysteine to phenylalanine, totals 14 residues. The sequence is cut down to CDR3 DNA, 42 bases in frame from base 1. Receptor amplification or capture employed the immunoSEQ multiplex PCR assay. TCRdb re-hosts the immuneACCESS table, in-frame sequences only. Its copies lack some clones; in the studies checked, an unresolved V gene accounts for under half of them, and the cause for the rest is not known. The sample has 70,000 to 90,000 clones on record, 94% of them singletons. The ten top clones hold more than 5.5% of the sample. A note on this clone: This clone's antigen is unknown. It has no much larger one-base neighbor in the sample; base qualities were not kept.

This clonotype was obtained from a woman aged 40 to 55 in good health. Material: blood. The chain employs TRBV28 and TRBJ1-1; the D gene is perhaps TRBD1, on 5 matching bases. The CDR3 protein: CASTEGGVNTEAFF. The DNA sequence is TGTGCCAGCACTGAGGGAGGGGTGAACACTGAAGCTTTCTTT.